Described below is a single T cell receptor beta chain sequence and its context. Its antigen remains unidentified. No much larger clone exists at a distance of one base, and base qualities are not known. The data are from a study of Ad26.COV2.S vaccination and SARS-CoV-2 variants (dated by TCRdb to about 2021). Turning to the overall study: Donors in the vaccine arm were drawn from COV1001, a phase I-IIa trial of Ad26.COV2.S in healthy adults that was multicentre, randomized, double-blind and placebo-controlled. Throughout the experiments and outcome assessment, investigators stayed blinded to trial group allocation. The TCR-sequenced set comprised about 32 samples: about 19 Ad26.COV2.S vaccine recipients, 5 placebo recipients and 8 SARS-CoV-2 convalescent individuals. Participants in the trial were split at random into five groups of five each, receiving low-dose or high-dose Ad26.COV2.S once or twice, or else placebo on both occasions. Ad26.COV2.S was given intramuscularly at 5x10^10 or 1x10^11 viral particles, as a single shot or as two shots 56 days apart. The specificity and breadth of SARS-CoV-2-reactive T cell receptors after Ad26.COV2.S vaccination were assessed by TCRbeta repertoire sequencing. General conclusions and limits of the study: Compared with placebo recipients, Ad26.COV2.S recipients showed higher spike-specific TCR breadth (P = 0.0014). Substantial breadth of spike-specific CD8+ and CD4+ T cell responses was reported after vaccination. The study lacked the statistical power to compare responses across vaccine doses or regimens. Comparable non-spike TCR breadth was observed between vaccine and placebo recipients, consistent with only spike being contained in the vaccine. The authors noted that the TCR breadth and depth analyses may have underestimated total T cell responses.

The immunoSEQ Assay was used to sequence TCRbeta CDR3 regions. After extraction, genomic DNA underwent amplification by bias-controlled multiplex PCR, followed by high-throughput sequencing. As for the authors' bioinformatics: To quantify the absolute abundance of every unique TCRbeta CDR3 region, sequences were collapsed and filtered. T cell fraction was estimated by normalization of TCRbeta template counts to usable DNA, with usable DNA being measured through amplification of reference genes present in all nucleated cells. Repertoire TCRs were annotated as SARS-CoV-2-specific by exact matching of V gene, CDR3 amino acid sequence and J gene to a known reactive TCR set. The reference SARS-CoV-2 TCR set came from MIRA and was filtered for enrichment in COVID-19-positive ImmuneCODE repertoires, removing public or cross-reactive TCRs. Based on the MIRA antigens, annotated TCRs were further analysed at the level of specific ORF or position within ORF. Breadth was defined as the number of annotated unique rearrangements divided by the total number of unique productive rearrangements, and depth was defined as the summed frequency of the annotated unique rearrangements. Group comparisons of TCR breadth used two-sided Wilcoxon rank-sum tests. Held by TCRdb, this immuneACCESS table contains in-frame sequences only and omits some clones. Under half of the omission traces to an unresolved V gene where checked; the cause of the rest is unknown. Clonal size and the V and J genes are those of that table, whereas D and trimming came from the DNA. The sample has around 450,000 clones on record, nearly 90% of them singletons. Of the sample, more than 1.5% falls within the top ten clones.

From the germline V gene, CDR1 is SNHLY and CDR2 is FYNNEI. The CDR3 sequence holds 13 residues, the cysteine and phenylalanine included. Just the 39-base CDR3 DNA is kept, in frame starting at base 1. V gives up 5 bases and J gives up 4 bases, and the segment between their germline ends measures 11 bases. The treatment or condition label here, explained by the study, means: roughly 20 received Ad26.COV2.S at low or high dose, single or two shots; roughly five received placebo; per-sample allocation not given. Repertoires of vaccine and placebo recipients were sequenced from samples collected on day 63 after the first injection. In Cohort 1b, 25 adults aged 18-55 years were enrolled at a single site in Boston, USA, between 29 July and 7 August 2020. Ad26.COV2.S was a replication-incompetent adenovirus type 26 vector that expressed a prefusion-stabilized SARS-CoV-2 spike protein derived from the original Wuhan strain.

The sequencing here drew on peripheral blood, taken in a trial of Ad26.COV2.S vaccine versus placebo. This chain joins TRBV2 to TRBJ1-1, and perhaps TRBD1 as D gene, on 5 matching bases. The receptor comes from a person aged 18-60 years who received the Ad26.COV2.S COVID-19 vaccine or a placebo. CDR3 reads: CASSRGPGTEAFF. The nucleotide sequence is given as TGTGCCAGCAGTAGGGGTCCGGGCACTGAAGCTTTCTTT.